The 7 T cell receptor beta chains in this list originate from one sample, sequenced in a study of T cell responses to AZD1222 COVID-19 vaccine. TCRdb's table, derived via immunoSEQ multiplex PCR, lists solely in-frame clones and lacks some. In the table there are about 200,000 clones, approximately 93% of which are singletons. Sequenced here: peripheral blood, sampled 28 days after the second AZD1222 dose. The receptors shown here come from an adult who received the AZD1222 COVID-19 vaccine.

This chain joins TRBV6-2 or TRBV6-3 and TRBJ2-7; 7 positions agree with TRBD1. Per the germline V gene, CDR1 is MNHEY and CDR2 is SVGEGT. The CDR3 has 17 amino acids. Trimming took 6 bases from V and 6 from J; bases not matched to a gene: 20. DNA of the CDR3: TGTGCCAGCAGCCTACACCCGATAGGACAGGTACCAGGCGAGCAGTACTTC. Amino acid sequence: CASSLHPIGQVPGEQYF.

In DNA, the CDR3 is TGTGCCAGCAGCGCCTCCCCGGGGGCGAGAGATACGCAGTATTTT. It codes for CASSASPGARDTQYF. The genes are TRBV9 and TRBJ2-3; D is perhaps TRBD1 or TRBD2 (6 bases each). Trimming shortened V by 3 bases and J by 5 bases, and 16 bases separated the two germline ends. The CDR3 covers 15 residues. Per the germline V gene, CDR1 is SGDLS and CDR2 is YYNGEE. Looking up the rest from reference TRBV9 and TRBJ2-3 gives the full variable domain: DSGVTQTPKHLITATGQRVTLRCSPRSGDLSVYWYQQSLDQGLQFLIQYYNGEERAKGNILERFSAQQFPDLHSELNLSSLELGDSALYFCASSASPGARDTQYFGPGTRLTVL.

The chain has TRBV19 and TRBJ1-2; 7 bases are a match to TRBD1. J lost 2 bases, V lost 8 bases, and 8 bases had no gene match. CDR3 size: 14 residues. Germline loops: CDR1 LNHDA, CDR2 SQIVND (reference sequence). For the CDR3, the DNA is TGTGCCAGTGCTTTGGCGACAGGGAACTATGGCTACACCTTC. Its protein product is CASALATGNYGYTF.

The chain combines TRBV7-3 with TRBJ1-1; D gene ambiguous. Trimming pared 6 bases from V and 8 bases from J, leaving 16 bases between. CDR1 and CDR2 from the germline V gene are SGHTA and FQGTGA. This CDR3 region has 13 residues. The CDR3 DNA is TGTGCCAGCAGATCGAACGGAGCTGGGGAAGCTTTCTTT. Translated, it gives CASRSNGAGEAFF. Drawing the rest from reference TRBV7-3 and TRBJ1-1, the complete variable domain is GAGVSQTPSNKVTEKGKYVELRCDPISGHTALYWYRQSLGQGPEFLIYFQGTGAADDSGLPNDRFFAVRPEGSVSTLKIQRTERGDSAVYLCASRSNGAGEAFFGQGTRLTVV.

The genes are TRBV5-1 and TRBJ1-3, with no clear D. This CDR3 region has 14 residues. Trimming took off 0 bases at V and 2 bases at J, with 6 bases between the two ends. The V gene's germline CDR1 is SGHRS and CDR2 YFSETQ. The CDR3 coding sequence is TGCGCCAGCAGCTTGGAAGGAACTGGAAACACCATATATTTT. Residues: CASSLEGTGNTIYF.

The gene calls are TRBV19 and TRBJ2-5; D may be TRBD1 or TRBD2 (5 bases each). Trimming shortened V by 3 bases and J by 7 bases, and 27 bases separated the two germline ends. Germline V gene data show CDR1 as LNHDA and CDR2 as SQIVND (reference sequence). The CDR3 runs to 18 residues. CDR3 amino acids: CASSMRVWQGQGGGTQYF. The CDR3 nucleotides are TGTGCCAGTAGTATGAGGGTTTGGCAGGGTCAAGGTGGTGGGACCCAGTACTTC.

The chain is built from TRBV9 and TRBJ1-2, with D possibly TRBD1 on 6 matching bases. V was trimmed by 5 bases and J by 3 bases, leaving 14 bases between them. The CDR3 length is 14 residues. CDR1 and CDR2 (germline): SGDLS, YYNGEE. CDR3: CASRGLRGDYGYTF. For the CDR3, the DNA is TGTGCCAGCAGGGGGCTCAGGGGCGACTATGGCTACACCTTC.